This T cell receptor (beta chain) was sequenced for a study of blood T cells in healthy people across ages. General study findings and limits: Older individuals had lower TCR beta diversity per million T cells (the decline was roughly linear). More naive CD4+ cells and higher diversity marked long-lived donors relative to aged donors.

This CDR3 has 12 residues. Deletions cut 4 bases from V and 7 bases from J, with 7 bases between. The germline gives CDR1 ENHRY, CDR2 SYGVKD. Next came a second PCR, run for about 7 to 11 cycles, which used a sample-barcoded 5' primer along with a J-beta primer mix. TCRdb itself ran the 5' RACE reads through MiXCR, one entry per CDR3 protein. The table has 800,000 or so distinct CDR3 sequences, approximately 65% seen once. This clonotype was picked up a small number of times. Its antigen is still unknown. What was sequenced was blood. The TCR originated in a man under 40 in good health. V gene TRBV10-3 combines with J gene TRBJ2-2; D is ambiguous. CDR3 bases: TGTGCCATCAGTGGAGAAGACGGGGAGCTGTTTTTT. Translated, it gives CAISGEDGELFF.